The 28 T cell receptor beta chains given below trace back to one sample, sequenced in a study of cytomegalovirus exposure and HLA in healthy donors. The table came from immunoSEQ multiplex PCR; TCRdb's copy has only in-frame clones and leaves some out. The table includes 120,000 to 150,000 clones, roughly 89% detected once. Input material: PBMCs. These receptors were obtained from a man in his late teens or twenties in good health and CMV-seropositive.

This clone was detected only once. V and J are TRBV25-1 and TRBJ2-7; TRBD2 might be the D (6 bases). The end of the DNA aligns better with TRBJ2-1, so the J call may be wrong. Germline V gives CDR1 MGHDK, CDR2 SYGVNS. The CDR3 is 13 amino acids. CDR3 DNA: TGTGCCAGCAGTGAAGGGGGGTCCGGTGAGCAGTTCTTC. Translated, it gives CASSEGGSGEQFF.

The V gene is TRBV5-4, the J gene TRBJ2-6; D may be TRBD2 (5 bases). The germline V gene encodes CDR1 SGHNT and CDR2 YYREEE (reference sequence). With 0 bases removed from V and 0 bases from J, the gap between germline ends came to 7 bases. This CDR3 comprises 16 residues. The CDR3 here is CASSLGGNSGANVLTF. In nucleotides, the CDR3 is TGTGCCAGCAGCTTGGGAGGGAACTCTGGGGCCAACGTCCTGACTTTC.

This chain joins TRBV5-1 and TRBJ2-5; D gene unclear. Trimming took 4 bases from V and 6 from J, leaving 10 bases between them. There are 12 residues in the CDR3. CDR1 SGHRS and CDR2 YFSETQ come from the germline V gene. The CDR3 is CASSEDRKTQYF. The CDR3 DNA reads TGCGCCAGCAGCGAGGATCGGAAGACCCAGTACTTC.

The chain carries TRBV7-8 and TRBJ1-4; D remains unclear. Trimming took 5 bases from V and 7 from J, leaving 14 bases between them. Germline CDR1 SGHVS, CDR2 FQNEAQ. The CDR3 runs 14 residues. In DNA, the CDR3 is TGTGCCAGCAGCCCTATGGGCAGCGGTGAAAAACTGTTTTTT. The encoded protein is CASSPMGSGEKLFF.

This chain uses TRBV6-5 with TRBJ1-1; perhaps TRBD1 as D (5 bases). V was trimmed by 6 bases and J by 1 base, leaving 15 bases between them. CDR3 size: 15 residues. Germline V gene lookup returns CDR1 MNHEY and CDR2 SVGAGI. CDR3 bases: TGTGCCAGCAGCCCCGGGCGGGACCGGAACACTGAAGCTTTCTTT. It yields the protein CASSPGRDRNTEAFF.

This chain links TRBV10-1 with TRBJ2-7, with D possibly TRBD2 on 6 matching bases. CDR3 length equals 14 residues. V was cut by 2 bases and J by 3 bases, with 11 bases left in between. Germline V lookup: CDR1 WNHNN, CDR2 SYGVQD (reference sequence). CDR3 sequence: CASSERGTNYEQYF. The CDR3 DNA sequence: TGCGCCAGCAGTGAGCGGGGGACGAACTACGAGCAGTACTTC.

The J gene is TRBJ2-7, the V gene TRBV6-1; 7 bases are shared with TRBD1. The length of the CDR3 is 20 residues. Germline CDR1 is MNHNS and CDR2 is SASEGT. With V trimmed by 4 bases and J by 2 bases, 23 bases remained unmatched. The CDR3 region has the DNA TGTGCCAGCAGTGGAAGAGGAACCGGGACAGAAACAATAAGCCCCTACGAGCAGTACTTC. Translating gives CASSGRGTGTETISPYEQYF.

The chain is built from TRBV6-5 and TRBJ2-3, with no clear D. The CDR3 is 15 residues long. Germline loops: CDR1 MNHEY, CDR2 SVGAGI. Trimming left V 7 bases short and J 2 bases short, with 16 bases between. In nucleotides, the CDR3 is TGTGCCAGCACCCTTGGTAGAGCCTCCACAGATACGCAGTATTTT. Its translation is CASTLGRASTDTQYF.

The V and J genes are TRBV6-5 and TRBJ1-5; TRBD1 aligns across 9 bases. Looked up from germline, CDR1 is MNHEY and CDR2 is SVGAGI. Losses at the gene ends were 6 bases for V and 2 bases for J; bases not matched to a gene: 5. The CDR3 has 15 residues. The CDR3, as DNA: TGTGCCAGCAGCAAGGACAGGGGTGGCAATCAGCCCCAGCATTTT. Translation: CASSKDRGGNQPQHF.

V usage is TRBV6-6 and J usage is TRBJ1-5; D is perhaps TRBD1 (6 bases). Trimming pared 7 bases from V and 2 bases from J, leaving 18 bases between. CDR3 length equals 16 residues. Germline CDR1 MNHNY, CDR2 SVGAGI (reference sequence). The CDR3 is CASTPRGGPGNQPQHF. For the CDR3, the DNA is TGTGCCAGCACCCCCCGGGGGGGGCCTGGCAATCAGCCCCAGCATTTT.

A single count supports this clone. V usage is TRBV28 and J usage is TRBJ1-2, with D perhaps TRBD1 (6 bases). CDR1 and CDR2 from the germline V gene are MDHEN and SYDVKM. V was shortened by 11 bases and J by 3 bases, with 13 bases between the two germline ends. The CDR3 spans 12 residues. The CDR3 region has the DNA TGTGCCGTTGGTAGACAGGACTATGGCTACACCTTC. As protein: CAVGRQDYGYTF.

V and J are TRBV19 and TRBJ1-3; D might be TRBD1 (6 bases). Germline CDR1 LNHDA, CDR2 SQIVND (reference sequence). CDR3 length equals 15 residues. V lost 6 bases and J lost 4, with 16 bases in between. The CDR3 spells CASSFGRGAGNTIYF. The CDR3 region has the DNA TGTGCCAGTAGCTTTGGACGGGGGGCAGGAAACACCATATATTTT.

The genes are TRBV19 and TRBJ2-2; a weak D match, TRBD1 (6 bases). The ends were cut back, 4 bases at V and 6 bases at J, with 9 bases in the middle. CDR1 and CDR2 from the germline V gene are LNHDA and SQIVND (reference sequence). The CDR3 length is 13 residues. Here the CDR3 reads CASSKGEAGELFF. DNA of the CDR3: TGTGCCAGTAGTAAGGGGGAAGCCGGGGAGCTGTTTTTT.

There are a few counts of this clone. The J gene is TRBJ2-7, the V gene TRBV28; 10 bases are shared with TRBD2. CDR1 and CDR2 from the germline V gene are MDHEN and SYDVKM. The CDR3 is made up of 18 amino acids. V was clipped by 1 base and J by 0 bases; unmatched bases: 9. The CDR3 region has the DNA TGTGCCAGCAGTTTATACCCCGGACTAGCGGACGGCTCCTACGAGCAGTACTTC. Its translation is CASSLYPGLADGSYEQYF.

The chain couples TRBV5-1 to TRBJ2-5, with 10 bases lining up with TRBD1. The V segment lost 5 bases and the J segment 4 bases; nucleotides outside the gene matches: 8. The germline CDR1 and CDR2 sequences are SGHRS and YFSETQ. The CDR3 spans 15 residues. This chain's CDR3 is CASSPGQGSGETQYF. CDR3 DNA: TGCGCCAGCAGTCCGGGACAGGGGTCCGGAGAGACCCAGTACTTC.

The chain employs TRBV7-6 and TRBJ2-7, with D unresolved. The CDR3 spans 14 residues. Germline V gives CDR1 SGHVS, CDR2 FNYEAQ. The V and J ends lost 5 bases and 3 bases respectively, with 14 bases between them. CDR3 bases: TGTGCCAGCAGCCTCTCCGGGTCACGCTACGAGCAGTACTTC. Translating it yields CASSLSGSRYEQYF.

The chain employs TRBV18 and TRBJ1-5; D unclear. The CDR3 is 14 residues long. The germline CDR1 and CDR2 sequences are KGHSH and LQKENI. Trimming stripped 2 bases from V and 5 bases from J, with 10 bases between. CDR3 nucleotide sequence: TGTGCCAGCTCACCAGGGCAGCAAGATCAGCCCCAGCATTTT. Its protein is CASSPGQQDQPQHF.

This clone was picked up a small number of times. DNA for the CDR3: TGCAGCTCCCGGGACCCGGGGAGGGGCTACACCTTC. Translated: CSSRDPGRGYTF. V usage is TRBV29-1 and J usage is TRBJ1-2; D possibly corresponds to TRBD1 (5 bases). CDR1 SQVTM and CDR2 ANQGSEA come from the germline V gene. The ends were cut back, 8 bases at V and 8 bases at J, with 18 bases in the middle. The CDR3 spans 12 residues.

The chain couples TRBV27 to TRBJ2-7, with 9 bases fitting TRBD2. The length of the CDR3 is 14 residues. The germline V gene encodes CDR1 MNHEY and CDR2 SMNVEV (reference sequence). V was clipped by 1 base and J by 6 bases; unmatched bases: 4. The DNA of the CDR3 is TGTGCCAGCAGTTTATTAGCGGGAGTGGCCGAGCAGTACTTC. It translates to CASSLLAGVAEQYF.

The chain carries TRBV16 and TRBJ2-7; unclear D gene. Trimming pared 6 bases from V and 5 bases from J, leaving 17 bases between. CDR1 KGHSY and CDR2 FQNENV come from the germline V gene. This CDR3 is built from 14 residues. Here the CDR3 reads CASSSARKSHEQYF. The CDR3 DNA reads TGTGCCAGCAGTTCAGCCAGGAAGTCCCACGAGCAGTACTTC.

J is TRBJ2-4 and V is TRBV14, with D unresolved. This CDR3 has 14 amino acids. From germline, CDR1 is SGHDN and CDR2 FVKESK. Trimming removed 2 bases from V and 0 bases from J, with 5 bases in between. The CDR3, as DNA: TGTGCCAGCAGCCAATCCCTAGCCAAAAACATTCAGTACTTC. Amino acids: CASSQSLAKNIQYF.

The J gene is TRBJ2-1, the V gene TRBV6-6, with D maybe TRBD2 (6 bases). V lost 4 bases and J 5 bases, leaving 9 bases between the germline ends. Per the germline V gene, CDR1 is MNHNY and CDR2 is SVGAGI (reference sequence). This CDR3 region has 13 residues. The CDR3 DNA is TGTGCCAGCAGTTCCGGGAGCCACAATGAGCAGTTCTTC. Translated, it gives CASSSGSHNEQFF.

This chain joins TRBV5-1 and TRBJ2-7, with 7 nucleotides matching TRBD2. The germline CDR1 and CDR2 sequences are SGHRS and YFSETQ. J was trimmed by 7 bases and V by 0 bases; bases with no gene match: 1. The CDR3 has 12 residues. CDR3 bases: TGCGCCAGCAGCTTGGCCGGGAGGGAGCAGTACTTC. Protein sequence: CASSLAGREQYF.

The chain uses TRBV18 and TRBJ2-1; TRBD2 matches at 14 bases. J gave up 8 bases and V 1 base, and 7 bases lay outside the gene matches. The CDR3 contains 17 residues. The germline CDR1 and CDR2 sequences are KGHSH and LQKENI. The CDR3 sequence: CASSPLPGTSGSHEQFF. CDR3 sequence (DNA): TGTGCCAGCTCACCACTACCCGGGACTAGCGGGAGCCATGAGCAGTTCTTC.

V gene TRBV29-1 combines with J gene TRBJ2-7; possibly TRBD1 for D (5 bases). V lost 4 bases and J 4 bases, leaving 11 bases between the germline ends. CDR1 and CDR2 (germline): SQVTM, ANQGSEA. The CDR3 loop spans 12 amino acids. In nucleotides, the CDR3 is TGCAGCGTTGGGGTCAGGGATTACGAGCAGTACTTC. As protein: CSVGVRDYEQYF.

The chain joins TRBV6-5 to TRBJ2-1; 8 nucleotides match TRBD2. V was pared by 6 bases and J by 9 bases, with 13 bases of the junction left unmatched. Germline V gives CDR1 MNHEY, CDR2 SVGAGI. The CDR3 covers 15 residues. The CDR3 loop is CASRVGGVPPSEQFF. DNA for the CDR3: TGTGCCAGCAGGGTCGGGGGGGTTCCCCCAAGTGAGCAGTTCTTC.

The count of this clone is one. The chain uses TRBV28 and TRBJ1-2; 7 bases line up with TRBD1. This CDR3 comprises 13 residues. Germline trimming cut 6 bases from V and 8 bases from J; bases unmatched to any gene: 9. Per the germline V gene, CDR1 is MDHEN and CDR2 is SYDVKM. The CDR3 DNA is TGTGCCAGCAGCCCCGGACAGGAGGGAGGCTACACCTTC. Its protein product is CASSPGQEGGYTF.

The chain is built from TRBV6-6 and TRBJ1-4; D not certain. The germline V gene encodes CDR1 MNHNY and CDR2 SVGAGI (reference sequence). V was clipped by 0 bases and J by 8 bases, with 16 bases between them. The CDR3 sequence is 16 residues long. The CDR3 DNA reads as TGTGCCAGCAGTTACTCGATCGCGACGAGGCACGAAAAACTGTTTTTT. This sequence encodes CASSYSIATRHEKLFF.